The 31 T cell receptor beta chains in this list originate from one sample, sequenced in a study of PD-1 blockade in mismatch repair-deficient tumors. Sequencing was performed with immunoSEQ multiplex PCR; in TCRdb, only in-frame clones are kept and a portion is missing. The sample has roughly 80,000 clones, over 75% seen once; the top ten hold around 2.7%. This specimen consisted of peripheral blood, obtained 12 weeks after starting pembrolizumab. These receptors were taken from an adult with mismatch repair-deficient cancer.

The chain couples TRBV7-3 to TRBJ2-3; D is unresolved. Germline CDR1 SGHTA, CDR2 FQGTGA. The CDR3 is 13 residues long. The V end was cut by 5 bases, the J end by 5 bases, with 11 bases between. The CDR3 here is CASSLNFGDTQYF. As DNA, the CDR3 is TGTGCCAGCAGCCTAAACTTCGGAGATACGCAGTATTTT.

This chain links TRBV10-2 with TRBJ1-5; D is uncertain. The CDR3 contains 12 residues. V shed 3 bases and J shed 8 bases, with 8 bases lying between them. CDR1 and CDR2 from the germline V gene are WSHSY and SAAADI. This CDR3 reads CASSDWGEPQHF. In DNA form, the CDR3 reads TGCGCCAGCAGTGATTGGGGTGAGCCCCAGCATTTT.

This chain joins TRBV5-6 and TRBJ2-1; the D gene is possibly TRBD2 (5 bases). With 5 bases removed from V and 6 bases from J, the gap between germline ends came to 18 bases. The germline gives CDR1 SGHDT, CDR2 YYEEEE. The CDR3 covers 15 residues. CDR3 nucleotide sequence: TGTGCCAGCAGATATCAGCCTAGCCGATTCAATGAGCAGTTCTTC. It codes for CASRYQPSRFNEQFF.

The CDR3 loop is CASTSPGVNTEAFF. For the CDR3, the DNA is TGTGCCAGTACGAGTCCAGGGGTGAACACTGAAGCTTTCTTT. The V and J genes are TRBV19 and TRBJ1-1, with a weak D call TRBD1 (6 bases). The CDR3 runs to 14 residues. V was shortened by 7 bases and J by 0 bases, with 12 bases between the two germline ends. The germline V gene encodes CDR1 LNHDA and CDR2 SQIVND (reference sequence).

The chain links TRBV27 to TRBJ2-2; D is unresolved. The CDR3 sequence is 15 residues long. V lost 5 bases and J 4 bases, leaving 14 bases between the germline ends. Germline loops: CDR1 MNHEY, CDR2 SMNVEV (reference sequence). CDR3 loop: CASSPGGGGTGELFF. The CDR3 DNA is TGTGCCAGCAGTCCCGGTGGTGGTGGCACCGGGGAGCTGTTTTTT.

CDR3 protein: CAWRVSGNQYF. The CDR3 DNA reads TGTGCCTGGAGGGTTAGCGGGAATCAGTACTTC. V and J are TRBV30 and TRBJ2-5, with 8 bases matching TRBD2. Germline CDR1 is GTSNPN and CDR2 is SVGIG (reference sequence). The CDR3 runs 11 residues. The V segment lost 3 bases and the J segment 11 bases; nucleotides outside the gene matches: 5.

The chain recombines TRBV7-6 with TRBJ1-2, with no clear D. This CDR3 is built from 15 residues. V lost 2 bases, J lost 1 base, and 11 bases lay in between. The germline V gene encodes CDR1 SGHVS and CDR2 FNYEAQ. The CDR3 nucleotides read TGTGCCAGCAGCTTAAGCGGCTCGAGTAACTATGGCTACACCTTC. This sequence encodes CASSLSGSSNYGYTF.

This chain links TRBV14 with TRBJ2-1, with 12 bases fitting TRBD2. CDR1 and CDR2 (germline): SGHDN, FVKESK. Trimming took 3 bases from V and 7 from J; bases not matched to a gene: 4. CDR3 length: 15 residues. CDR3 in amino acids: CASSHPTSGSNEQFF. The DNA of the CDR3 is TGTGCCAGCAGCCATCCGACTAGCGGGAGTAATGAGCAGTTCTTC.

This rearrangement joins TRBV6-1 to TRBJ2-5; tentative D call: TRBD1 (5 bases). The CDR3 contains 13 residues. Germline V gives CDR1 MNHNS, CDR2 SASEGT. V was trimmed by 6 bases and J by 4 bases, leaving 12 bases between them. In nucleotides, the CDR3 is TGTGCCAGCAGCCTGCTAGGGGTAGAGACCCAGTACTTC. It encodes CASSLLGVETQYF.

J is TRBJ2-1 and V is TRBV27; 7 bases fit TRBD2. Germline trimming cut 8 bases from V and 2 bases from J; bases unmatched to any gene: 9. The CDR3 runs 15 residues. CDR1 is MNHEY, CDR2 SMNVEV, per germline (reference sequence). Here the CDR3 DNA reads TGTGCCAGCCGTACTAGCGCCAAAGCCTACAATGAGCAGTTCTTC. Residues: CASRTSAKAYNEQFF.

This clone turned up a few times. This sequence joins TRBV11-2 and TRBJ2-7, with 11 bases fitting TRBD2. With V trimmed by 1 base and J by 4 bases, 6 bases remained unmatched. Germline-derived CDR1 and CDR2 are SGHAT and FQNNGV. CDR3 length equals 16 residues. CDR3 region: CASSLATSGGHYEQYF. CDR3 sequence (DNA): TGTGCCAGCAGCTTAGCCACTAGCGGGGGCCATTACGAGCAGTACTTC.

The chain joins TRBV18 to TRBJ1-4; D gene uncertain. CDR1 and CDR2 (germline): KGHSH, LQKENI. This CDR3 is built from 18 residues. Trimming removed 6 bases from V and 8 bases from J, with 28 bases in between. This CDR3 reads CASSPMKIWTAPREKLFF. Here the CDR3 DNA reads TGTGCCAGCTCTCCCATGAAAATTTGGACGGCACCTCGGGAAAAACTGTTTTTT.

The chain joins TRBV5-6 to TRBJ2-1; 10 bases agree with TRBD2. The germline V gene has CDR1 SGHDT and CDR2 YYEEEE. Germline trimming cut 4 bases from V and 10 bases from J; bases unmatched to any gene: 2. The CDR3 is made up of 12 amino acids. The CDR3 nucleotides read TGTGCCAGCAGCAATAGCGGGAGGGAGCAGTTCTTC. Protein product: CASSNSGREQFF.

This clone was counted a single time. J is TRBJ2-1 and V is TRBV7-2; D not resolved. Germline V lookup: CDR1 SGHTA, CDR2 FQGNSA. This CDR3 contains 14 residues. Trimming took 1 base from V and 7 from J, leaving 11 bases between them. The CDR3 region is CASSLVGIGNEQFF. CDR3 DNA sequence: TGTGCCAGCAGCTTAGTGGGTATTGGGAATGAGCAGTTCTTC.

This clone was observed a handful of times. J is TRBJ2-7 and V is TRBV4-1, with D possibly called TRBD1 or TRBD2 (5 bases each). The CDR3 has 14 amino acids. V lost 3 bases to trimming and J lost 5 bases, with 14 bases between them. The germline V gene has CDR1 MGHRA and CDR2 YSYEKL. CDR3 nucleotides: TGCGCCAGCAGCCATGGTAGGGACCTCGACGAGCAGTACTTC. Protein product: CASSHGRDLDEQYF.

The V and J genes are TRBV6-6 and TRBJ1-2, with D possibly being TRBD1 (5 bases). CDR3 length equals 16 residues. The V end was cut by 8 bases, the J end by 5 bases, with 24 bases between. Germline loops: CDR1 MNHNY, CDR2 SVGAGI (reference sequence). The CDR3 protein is CASAFIRDFGGYGYTF. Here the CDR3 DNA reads TGTGCCAGCGCCTTTATCCGGGACTTTGGGGGGTATGGCTACACCTTC.

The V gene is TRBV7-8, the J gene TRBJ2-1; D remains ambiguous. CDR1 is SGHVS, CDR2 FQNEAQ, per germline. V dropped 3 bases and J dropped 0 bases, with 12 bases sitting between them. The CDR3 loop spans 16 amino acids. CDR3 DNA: TGTGCCAGCAGCTTTAAAGGTGGAAGCTCCTACAATGAGCAGTTCTTC. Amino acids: CASSFKGGSSYNEQFF.

The CDR3 DNA follows: TGTGCCATCAGTGAGTCTCAAGAGACCCAGTACTTC. Its translation is CAISESQETQYF. The chain joins TRBV10-3 to TRBJ2-5, with D hard to call. Looked up from germline, CDR1 is ENHRY and CDR2 is SYGVKD. The CDR3 spans 12 residues. With 0 bases removed from V and 2 bases from J, the gap between germline ends came to 1 base.

CDR3: CASSTSSGVPGNEQFF. DNA for the CDR3: TGTGCCAGTAGTACCTCTAGCGGAGTCCCGGGGAATGAGCAGTTCTTC. This chain joins TRBV19 and TRBJ2-1, with 7 nucleotides matching TRBD2. V lost 4 bases and J lost 7; bases outside the gene matches: 13. The germline V gene has CDR1 LNHDA and CDR2 SQIVND (reference sequence). The CDR3 is 16 amino acids.

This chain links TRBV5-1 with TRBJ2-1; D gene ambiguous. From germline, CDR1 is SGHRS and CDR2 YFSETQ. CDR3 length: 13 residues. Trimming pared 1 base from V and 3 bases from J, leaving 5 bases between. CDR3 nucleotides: TGCGCCAGCAGCTTGAGGGACTACAATGAGCAGTTCTTC. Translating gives CASSLRDYNEQFF.

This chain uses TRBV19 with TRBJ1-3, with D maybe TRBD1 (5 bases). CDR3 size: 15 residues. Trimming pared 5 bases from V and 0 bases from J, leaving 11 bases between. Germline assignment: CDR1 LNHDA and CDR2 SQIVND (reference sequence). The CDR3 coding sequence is TGTGCCAGTAGTCAGCTCGGGGGCTCTGGAAACACCATATATTTT. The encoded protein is CASSQLGGSGNTIYF.

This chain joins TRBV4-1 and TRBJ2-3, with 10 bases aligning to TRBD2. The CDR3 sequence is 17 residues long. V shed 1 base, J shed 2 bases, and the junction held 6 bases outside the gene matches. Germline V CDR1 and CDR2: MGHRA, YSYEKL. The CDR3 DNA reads TGCGCCAGCAGCCAAGTTCCTAGCGGGGGTATCACAGATACGCAGTATTTT. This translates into CASSQVPSGGITDTQYF.

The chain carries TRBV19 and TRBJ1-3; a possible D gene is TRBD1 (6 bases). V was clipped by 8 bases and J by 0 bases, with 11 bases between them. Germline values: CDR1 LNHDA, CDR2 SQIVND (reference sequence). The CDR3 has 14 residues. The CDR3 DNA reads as TGTGCCAGTCGACAGGACAGCTCTGGAAACACCATATATTTT. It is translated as CASRQDSSGNTIYF.

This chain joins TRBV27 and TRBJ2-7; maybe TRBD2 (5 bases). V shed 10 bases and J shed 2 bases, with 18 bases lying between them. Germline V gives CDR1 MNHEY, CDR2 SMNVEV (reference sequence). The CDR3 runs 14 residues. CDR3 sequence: CATQAVPGAYEQYF. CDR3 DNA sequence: TGTGCCACGCAAGCGGTTCCTGGGGCCTACGAGCAGTACTTC.

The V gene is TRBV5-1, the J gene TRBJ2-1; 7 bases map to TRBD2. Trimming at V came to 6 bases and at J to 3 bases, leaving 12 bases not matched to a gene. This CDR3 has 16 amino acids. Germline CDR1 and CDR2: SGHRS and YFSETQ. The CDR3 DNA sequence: TGCGCCAGCACCCCCAGGGCTAGCGGAAACTACAATGAGCAGTTCTTC. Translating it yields CASTPRASGNYNEQFF. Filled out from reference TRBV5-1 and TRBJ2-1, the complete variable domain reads KAGVTQTPRYLIKTRGQQVTLSCSPISGHRSVSWYQQTPGQGLQFLFEYFSETQRNKGNFPGRFSGRQFSNSRSEMNVSTLELGDSALYLCASTPRASGNYNEQFFGPGTRLTVL.

CDR3 loop: CASRRGALTSYEQYF. The CDR3 coding sequence is TGTGCCAGCAGAAGAGGGGCTCTTACATCCTACGAGCAGTACTTC. The chain employs TRBV6-5 and TRBJ2-7; the D gene could be TRBD1 or TRBD2 (5 bases each). Between the trimmed V and J ends, which lost 6 bases and 1 base, there was a span of 16 bases. The length of the CDR3 is 15 residues. Germline V gene sequence: CDR1 MNHEY, CDR2 SVGAGI.

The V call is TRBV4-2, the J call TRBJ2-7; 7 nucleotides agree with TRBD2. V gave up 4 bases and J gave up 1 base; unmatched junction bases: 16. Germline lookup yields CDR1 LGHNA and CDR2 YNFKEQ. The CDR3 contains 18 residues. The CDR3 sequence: CASSPTLRLGSGSYEQYF. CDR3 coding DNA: TGTGCCAGCAGCCCAACACTAAGGTTGGGTAGCGGGTCCTACGAGCAGTACTTC.

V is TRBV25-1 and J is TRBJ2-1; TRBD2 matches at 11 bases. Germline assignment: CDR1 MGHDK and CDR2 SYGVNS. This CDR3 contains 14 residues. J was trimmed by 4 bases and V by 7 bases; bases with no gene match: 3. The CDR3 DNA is TGTGCCAGCATAGCGGGAGGGCCATACAATGAGCAGTTCTTC. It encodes CASIAGGPYNEQFF.

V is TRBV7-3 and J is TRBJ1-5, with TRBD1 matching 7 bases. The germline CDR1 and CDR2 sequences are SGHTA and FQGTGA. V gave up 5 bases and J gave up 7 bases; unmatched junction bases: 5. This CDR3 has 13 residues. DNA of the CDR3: TGTGCCAGCAGCATCGACAGGGAGCAGCCCCAGCATTTT. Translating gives CASSIDREQPQHF.

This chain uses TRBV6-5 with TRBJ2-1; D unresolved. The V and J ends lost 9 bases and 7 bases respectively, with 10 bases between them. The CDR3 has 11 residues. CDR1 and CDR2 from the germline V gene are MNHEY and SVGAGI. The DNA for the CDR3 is TGTGCCAGTCGCCTAAGGAATGAGCAGTTCTTC. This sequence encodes CASRLRNEQFF.

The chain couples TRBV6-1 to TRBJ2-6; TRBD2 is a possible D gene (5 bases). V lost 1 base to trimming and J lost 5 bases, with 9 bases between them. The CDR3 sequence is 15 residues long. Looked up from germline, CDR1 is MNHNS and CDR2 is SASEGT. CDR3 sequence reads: CASSEGTGRANVLTF. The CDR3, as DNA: TGTGCCAGCAGTGAAGGGACCGGGAGGGCCAACGTCCTGACTTTC.